This TCR beta chain was found in a study of shared clonotypes between healthy human individuals. Study in general: In total, the donors were two women and a few men aged 18 to 49. Donors had three CD4 naive, three CD4 memory, two CD8 naive and one CD8 memory plate apiece. Study outcomes and limitations: It was anticipated that sequencing depth would influence how many clonotypes donors shared.

Of note for this clone: No antigen is known for it.

Trimming pared 0 bases from V and 4 bases from J, leaving 16 bases between. The germline gives CDR1 SGHDT, CDR2 YYEEEE. The CDR3 extends over 16 amino acids. Naive CD8 cells lacked CD45RO, underwent positive selection for CCR7 and left out terminally differentiated effector memory CD45RA+ cells. Sequencing was performed with immunoSEQ multiplex PCR; in TCRdb, only in-frame clones are kept and a portion is missing. The sample yields hundreds of thousands of clones, approximately 95% seen once. Input material: naive CD8+ T cells sorted from blood. This clonotype was obtained from a young woman in good health. The chain links TRBV5-6 to TRBJ1-2; D call uncertain. CDR3 protein: CASSLAPGYIPYGYTF. The CDR3 DNA sequence: TGTGCCAGCAGCTTGGCCCCGGGGTACATACCCTATGGCTACACCTTC.